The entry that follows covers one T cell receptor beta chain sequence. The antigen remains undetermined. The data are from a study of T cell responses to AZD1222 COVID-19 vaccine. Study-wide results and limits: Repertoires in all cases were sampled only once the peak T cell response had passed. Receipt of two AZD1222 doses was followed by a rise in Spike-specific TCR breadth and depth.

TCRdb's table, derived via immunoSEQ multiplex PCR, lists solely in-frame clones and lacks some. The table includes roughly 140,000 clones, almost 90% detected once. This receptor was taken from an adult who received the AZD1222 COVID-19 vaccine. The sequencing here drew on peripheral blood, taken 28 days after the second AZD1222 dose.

The chain's CDR3 is CASSQEWMVAGGPNTDTQYF. The CDR3 nucleotides are TGCGCCAGCAGCCAAGAATGGATGGTAGCGGGAGGGCCTAACACAGATACGCAGTATTTT. The chain employs TRBV4-3 and TRBJ2-3; TRBD2 matches at 11 bases. Germline CDR1 and CDR2: LGHNA and YSLEER. Trimming removed 0 bases from V and 2 bases from J; junction bases left unmatched: 13. This CDR3 is 20 amino acids long.